This TCR beta chain was recovered during a study of blood T cells in healthy people across ages. As for this clonotype: What it recognizes is unknown.

Combining a sample-barcoded 5' primer with a J-beta primer mix, a second PCR ran for about 7 to 11 cycles. Each sample yielded at least 2.5 million CDR3-containing paired-end reads. TCRdb recomputed calls from the 5' RACE reads with MiXCR, one row per CDR3 protein. The profile shows around 790,000 distinct CDR3 sequences, under 45% of them singletons. The CDR3 runs 14 residues. J was trimmed by 1 base and V by 7 bases; bases with no gene match: 6. Germline V gene lookup returns CDR1 SNHLY and CDR2 FYNNEI. Findings and caveats of the study: More naive CD4+ cells and higher diversity marked long-lived donors relative to aged donors. Estimates based on one million T cells were treated as lower bounds.

The gene calls are TRBV2 and TRBJ2-5; 7 bases align to TRBD1. Input material: blood. The TCR originated in a man aged 55-75 years in good health. The CDR3 DNA reads as TGTGCCAGCAAAAGGGACAGCCCCCAAGAGACCCAGTACTTC. Its protein is CASKRDSPQETQYF.